This T cell receptor beta chain was profiled in a study of T-cell memory formation after mild COVID-19. Study observations and caveats: Mainly in CM and EM were contracting CD4+ clones; CD8+ were in EMRA.

The CDR3 region is 9 residues in length, termini included. This clonotype appeared a few times. Its antigen is as yet unknown. As the CDR3 is not closed by the conserved phenylalanine or tryptophan, this likely results from a read error. Because the CDR3's place on the DNA is in doubt, the DNA is left out and the CDR3 is given as listed by TCRdb. TCRdb reanalysed the 5' RACE reads using MiXCR and keeps one entry per CDR3 protein. The sample holds around 430,000 distinct CDR3 sequences; about 15% are singletons and the top ten take around a fifth. Sequenced: PBMCs or a T cell subset sorted from them (not recorded which). The TCR originated in a man aged 18 to 30 who had mild COVID-19 (a few samples of this study predate the infection). Cell type and time point are not known. The V and J genes are TRBV21-1 and TRBJ2-1. TRBV21-1 is a recognized pseudogene. This CDR3 reads CASSKFFGL.